Shown below are 15 T cell receptor beta chains from a single sample sequenced in a study of cytomegalovirus exposure and HLA in healthy donors (dated by TCRdb to about 2017). Library preparation employed the immunoSEQ multiplex PCR assay. TCRdb carries this immuneACCESS record with in-frame sequences only. Its versions omit some clonotypes, under half of them owing to an unresolved V gene in the studies checked, with the rest unexplained. The sample table shows approximately 150,000 clones, and roughly 90% are seen once. Less than 5.5% of the sample rests with the top ten. Sequences were obtained from PBMCs. The receptors originated from a man aged 18 to 29 in good health and CMV-seropositive.

The J gene is TRBJ2-3, the V gene TRBV29-1; 11 bases line up with TRBD2. The CDR3 runs to 15 residues. Trimming at V came to 4 bases and at J to 7 bases, leaving 10 bases not matched to a gene. Per germline, CDR1 SQVTM and CDR2 ANQGSEA. The CDR3 DNA reads as TGCAGCGTTGTATTTAGCGGGAGGGCCTTTAATACGCAGTATTTT. Translating it yields CSVVFSGRAFNTQYF.

V usage is TRBV6-1 and J usage is TRBJ2-3; possible D gene TRBD2, 5 bases. This CDR3 spans 15 amino acids. Trimming took 4 bases from V and 1 from J, leaving 12 bases between them. From germline, CDR1 is MNHNS and CDR2 SASEGT. Here the CDR3 reads CASSGERTGTDTQYF. CDR3 DNA sequence: TGTGCCAGCAGTGGAGAGCGGACGGGCACAGATACGCAGTATTTT.

The chain employs TRBV2 and TRBJ2-1, with 11 bases fitting TRBD2. V dropped 2 bases and J dropped 7; count of bases not matched to a gene: 7. Germline V gene sequence: CDR1 SNHLY, CDR2 FYNNEI. This CDR3 region has 16 residues. The CDR3 region has the DNA TGTGCCAGCAGTGAATCTGAGACTAGCGGGATGAATGAGCAGTTCTTC. Its protein product is CASSESETSGMNEQFF.

The chain uses TRBV6-6 and TRBJ2-7; possibly TRBD2 for D (5 bases). This CDR3 region has 13 residues. Germline CDR1 is MNHNY and CDR2 is SVGAGI (reference sequence). V was clipped by 7 bases and J by 3 bases, with 13 bases between them. The CDR3 DNA sequence: TGTGCCAGCACTTCGACGGGGAGCTACGAGCAGTACTTC. Protein sequence: CASTSTGSYEQYF.

This chain uses TRBV6-5 with TRBJ1-1; D uncertain. This CDR3 is 13 amino acids long. From germline, CDR1 is MNHEY and CDR2 SVGAGI. V lost 4 bases and J 2 bases, leaving 8 bases between the germline ends. Here the CDR3 DNA reads TGTGCCAGCAGTTCTGTCTTTAACACTGAAGCTTTCTTT. Protein product: CASSSVFNTEAFF.

The DNA of the CDR3 is TGTGCCAGCACTTCCTCCTCAGGGTTCAATGAGCAGTTCTTC. Protein product: CASTSSSGFNEQFF. The gene calls are TRBV14 and TRBJ2-1; tentatively, D is TRBD1 (5 bases). The V gene lost 7 bases and the J gene lost 6 bases, with 16 bases spanning the gap. This CDR3 has 14 residues. The germline V gene encodes CDR1 SGHDN and CDR2 FVKESK. The full variable domain, its missing parts supplied by reference TRBV14 and TRBJ2-1, is EAGVTQFPSHSVIEKGQTVTLRCDPISGHDNLYWYRRVMGKEIKFLLHFVKESKQDESGMPNNRFLAERTGGTYSTLKVQPAELEDSGVYFCASTSSSGFNEQFFGPGTRLTVL.

The chain joins TRBV7-9 to TRBJ2-5; TRBD1 agrees at 9 bases. Germline trimming cut 5 bases from V and 5 bases from J; bases unmatched to any gene: 12. Germline V gene lookup returns CDR1 SEHNR and CDR2 FQNEAQ (reference sequence). The CDR3 is 16 residues long. As DNA, the CDR3 is TGTGCCAGCAGCCCCTATCCGGGACAGGGAGGTGAGACCCAGTACTTC. The encoded protein is CASSPYPGQGGETQYF.

The chain is built from TRBV9 and TRBJ2-2, with 8 bases that match TRBD1. Germline CDR1 SGDLS, CDR2 YYNGEE. Unmatched junction bases numbered 0, after V lost 2 bases and J lost 3 bases. The CDR3 consists of 14 residues. The CDR3 reads CASSVTGDTGELFF. The CDR3 coding sequence is TGTGCCAGCAGCGTGACAGGGGACACCGGGGAGCTGTTTTTT.

CDR3 sequence: CASRGHGTDTQYF. Here the CDR3 DNA reads TGTGCCAGCAGGGGACACGGAACAGATACGCAGTATTTT. V is TRBV5-8 and J is TRBJ2-3; a possible D gene is TRBD1 (6 bases). The CDR3 is made up of 13 amino acids. V lost 5 bases and J 3 bases, leaving 10 bases between the germline ends. Germline CDR1 SGHTS, CDR2 YDEGEE.

The CDR3 spells CASGLDSQETQYF. The CDR3 bases are TGTGCTAGTGGTTTGGACAGTCAAGAGACCCAGTACTTC. The chain employs TRBV12-5 and TRBJ2-5; the D is unclear. V lost 1 base and J 2 bases, leaving 5 bases between the germline ends. The CDR3 runs 13 residues. The germline CDR1 and CDR2 sequences are LGHNT and FRNRAP.

The V and J genes are TRBV10-1 and TRBJ2-5, with a possible D match to TRBD2 (6 bases). CDR1 is WNHNN, CDR2 SYGVQD, per germline (reference sequence). Trimming cost V 0 bases and J 4 bases, with 12 bases left between them. The CDR3 consists of 15 residues. CDR3 in amino acids: CASSESRVGGETQYF. The CDR3 nucleotides are TGCGCCAGCAGTGAGTCGCGGGTCGGGGGAGAGACCCAGTACTTC.

The genes are TRBV28 and TRBJ2-5; no firm D call. The germline gives CDR1 MDHEN, CDR2 SYDVKM. The CDR3 sequence is 12 residues long. V shed 2 bases and J shed 8 bases, with 9 bases lying between them. CDR3 nucleotide sequence: TGTGCCAGCAGTTTACTAAGAGCAACCCAGTACTTC. Its translation is CASSLLRATQYF.

This sequence joins TRBV19 and TRBJ1-6; TRBD1 is a possible D gene (6 bases). The CDR3 runs to 14 residues. V lost 6 bases to trimming and J lost 7 bases, with 13 bases between them. Germline assignment: CDR1 LNHDA and CDR2 SQIVND (reference sequence). CDR3 coding DNA: TGTGCCAGTAGACCTAGGGGGGGAAATTCACCCCTCCACTTT. Amino acids: CASRPRGGNSPLHF.

V usage is TRBV2 and J usage is TRBJ1-1, with a weak D call TRBD1 (5 bases). CDR3 length: 12 amino acids. V was clipped by 3 bases and J by 10 bases, with 12 bases between them. From germline, CDR1 is SNHLY and CDR2 FYNNEI. CDR3 sequence (DNA): TGTGCCAGCAGTGATATCGGGGGGGGAGCTTTCTTT. Translated, it gives CASSDIGGGAFF.

This rearrangement joins TRBV7-6 to TRBJ1-1, with D hard to call. Germline lookup yields CDR1 SGHVS and CDR2 FNYEAQ. Deletions cut 2 bases from V and 7 bases from J, with 11 bases between. CDR3 length: 13 amino acids. DNA of the CDR3: TGTGCCAGCAGCTTACTCCGGGAGGATGAAGCTTTCTTT. As protein: CASSLLREDEAFF.